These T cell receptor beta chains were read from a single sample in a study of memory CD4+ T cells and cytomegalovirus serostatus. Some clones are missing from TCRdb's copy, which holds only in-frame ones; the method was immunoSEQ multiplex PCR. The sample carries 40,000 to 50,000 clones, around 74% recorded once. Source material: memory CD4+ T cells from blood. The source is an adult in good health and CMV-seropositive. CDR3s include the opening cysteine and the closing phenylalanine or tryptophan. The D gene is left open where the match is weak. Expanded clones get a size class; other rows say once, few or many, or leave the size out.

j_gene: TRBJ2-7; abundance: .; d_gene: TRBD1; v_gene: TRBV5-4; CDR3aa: CASSRGQGPHYEQYF; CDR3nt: TGTGCCAGCAGCCGGGGACAGGGGCCACACTACGAGCAGTACTTC
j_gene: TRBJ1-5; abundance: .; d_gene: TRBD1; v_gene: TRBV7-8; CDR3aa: CASSGGDRGLNQPQHF; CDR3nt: TGTGCCAGCAGCGGGGGGGACAGGGGCCTAAATCAGCCCCAGCATTTT
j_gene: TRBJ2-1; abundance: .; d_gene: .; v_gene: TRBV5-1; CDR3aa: CASSLAGGRGNEQFF; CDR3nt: TGCGCCAGCAGCTTGGCGGGGGGCAGGGGCAATGAGCAGTTCTTC
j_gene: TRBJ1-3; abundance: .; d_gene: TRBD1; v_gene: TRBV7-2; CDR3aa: CASSLAGTASGNTIYF; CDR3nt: TGTGCCAGCAGCTTAGCGGGGACAGCCTCTGGAAACACCATATATTTT
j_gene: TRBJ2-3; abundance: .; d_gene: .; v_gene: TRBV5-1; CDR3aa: CASSLGGSTDTQYF; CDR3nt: TGCGCCAGCAGCTTAGGGGGTAGTACAGATACGCAGTATTTT
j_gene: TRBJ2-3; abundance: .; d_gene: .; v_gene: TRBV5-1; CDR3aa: CASSLGAPDTQYF; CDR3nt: TGCGCCAGCAGCTTGGGTGCCCCGGATACGCAGTATTTT
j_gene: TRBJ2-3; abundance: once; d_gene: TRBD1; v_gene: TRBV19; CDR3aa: CASSPGQTFTDTQYF; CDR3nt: TGTGCCAGTAGTCCGGGACAGACTTTCACAGATACGCAGTATTTT
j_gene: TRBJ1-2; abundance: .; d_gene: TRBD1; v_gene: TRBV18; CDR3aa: CASSPGEGAGHYGYTF; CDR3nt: TGTGCCAGCTCTCCAGGGGAGGGGGCTGGCCACTATGGCTACACCTTC
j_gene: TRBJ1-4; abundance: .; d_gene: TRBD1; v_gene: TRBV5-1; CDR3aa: CASRRKETGEEKLFF; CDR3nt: TGCGCCAGCAGGCGAAAGGAGACAGGGGAGGAAAAACTGTTTTTT
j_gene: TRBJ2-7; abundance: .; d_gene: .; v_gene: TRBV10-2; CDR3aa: CASSESGGGQYF; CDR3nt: TGCGCCAGCAGTGAGTCGGGGGGCGGGCAGTACTTC
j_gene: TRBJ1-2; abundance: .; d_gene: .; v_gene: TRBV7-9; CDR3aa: CASSRDSQLSYTF; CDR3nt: TGTGCCAGCAGCCGTGACAGCCAACTCAGCTACACCTTC
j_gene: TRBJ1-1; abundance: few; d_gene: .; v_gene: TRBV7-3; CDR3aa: CASSLQGSTEAFF; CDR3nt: TGTGCCAGCAGTCTACAGGGAAGCACTGAAGCTTTCTTT
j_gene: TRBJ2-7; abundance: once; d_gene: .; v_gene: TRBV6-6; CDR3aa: CASSQTETYEQYF; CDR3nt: TGTGCCAGCAGCCAGACAGAAACCTACGAGCAGTACTTC
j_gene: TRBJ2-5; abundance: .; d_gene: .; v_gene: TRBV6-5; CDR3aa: CASSPQTQETQYF; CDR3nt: TGTGCCAGCAGCCCACAGACCCAAGAGACCCAGTACTTC
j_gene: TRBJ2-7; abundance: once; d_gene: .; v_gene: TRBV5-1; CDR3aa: CASSSAFGGLEQYF; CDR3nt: TGCGCCAGCAGCTCGGCTTTTGGGGGGCTCGAGCAGTACTTC
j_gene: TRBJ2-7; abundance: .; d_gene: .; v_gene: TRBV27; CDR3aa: CASSPGRQSYEQYF; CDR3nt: TGTGCCAGCAGTCCAGGACGGCAATCCTACGAGCAGTACTTC
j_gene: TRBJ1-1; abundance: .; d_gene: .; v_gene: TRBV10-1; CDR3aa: CASSESGGKAFF; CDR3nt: TGCGCCAGCAGTGAGTCGGGCGGAAAAGCTTTCTTT
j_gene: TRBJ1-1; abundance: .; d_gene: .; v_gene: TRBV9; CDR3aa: CASSVAVNTEAFF; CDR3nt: TGTGCCAGCAGCGTAGCCGTGAACACTGAAGCTTTCTTT
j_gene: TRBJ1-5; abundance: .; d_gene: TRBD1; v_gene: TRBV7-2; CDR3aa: CASNPTGLTGQPQHF; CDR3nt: TGTGCCAGCAACCCGACAGGGCTGACAGGGCAGCCCCAGCATTTT
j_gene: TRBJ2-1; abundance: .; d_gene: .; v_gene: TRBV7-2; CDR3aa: CASSYGEVGYNEQFF; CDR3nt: TGTGCCAGCAGCTATGGGGAGGTGGGGTACAATGAGCAGTTCTTC
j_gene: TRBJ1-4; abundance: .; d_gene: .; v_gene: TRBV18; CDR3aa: CASSPTENEKLFF; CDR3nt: TGTGCCAGCTCACCGACAGAAAATGAAAAACTGTTTTTT
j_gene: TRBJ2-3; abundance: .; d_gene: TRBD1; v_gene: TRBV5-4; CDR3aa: CASRRDRQTDTQYF; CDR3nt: TGTGCCAGCAGGAGGGACAGACAAACAGATACGCAGTATTTT
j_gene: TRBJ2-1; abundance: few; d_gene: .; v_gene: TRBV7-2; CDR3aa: CASSRGPNNEQFF; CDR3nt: TGTGCCAGCAGCCGGGGACCAAACAATGAGCAGTTCTTC
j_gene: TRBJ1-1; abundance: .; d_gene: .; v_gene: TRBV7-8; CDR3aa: CASSLNHPMNTEAFF; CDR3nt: TGTGCCAGCAGCTTAAACCACCCAATGAACACTGAAGCTTTCTTT
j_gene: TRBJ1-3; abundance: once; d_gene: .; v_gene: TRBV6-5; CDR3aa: CASRSWGLLGNTIYF; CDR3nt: TGTGCCAGCAGATCATGGGGACTCCTTGGAAACACCATATATTTT
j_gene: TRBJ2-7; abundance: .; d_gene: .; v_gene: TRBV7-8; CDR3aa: CASSLGGARGYEQYF; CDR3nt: TGTGCCAGCAGCTTAGGAGGGGCTAGGGGCTACGAGCAGTACTTC
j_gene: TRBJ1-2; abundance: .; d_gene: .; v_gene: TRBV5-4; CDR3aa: CASSLDSRGGYGYTF; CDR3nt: TGTGCCAGCAGCTTGGATTCACGGGGCGGGTATGGCTACACCTTC
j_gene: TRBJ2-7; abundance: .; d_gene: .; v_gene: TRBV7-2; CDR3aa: CASSNRGGPYEQYF; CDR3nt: TGTGCCAGCAGCAACAGGGGGGGCCCCTACGAGCAGTACTTC
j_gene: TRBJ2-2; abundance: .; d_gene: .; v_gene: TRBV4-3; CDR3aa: CASSQERGHGGELFF; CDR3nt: TGCGCCAGCAGCCAAGAGAGAGGCCATGGCGGGGAGCTGTTTTTT
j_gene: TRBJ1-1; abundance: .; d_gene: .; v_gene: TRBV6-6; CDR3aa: CASSYGGHVRNTEAFF; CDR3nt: TGTGCCAGCAGTTACGGGGGGCATGTCAGGAACACTGAAGCTTTCTTT
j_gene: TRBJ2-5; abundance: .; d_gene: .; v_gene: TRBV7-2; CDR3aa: CASSFFGAEETQYF; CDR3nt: TGTGCCAGCAGCTTCTTCGGGGCTGAAGAGACCCAGTACTTC
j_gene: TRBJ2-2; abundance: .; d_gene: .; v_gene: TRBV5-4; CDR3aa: CASSRGVGENTGELFF; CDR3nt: TGTGCCAGCAGCCGTGGTGTGGGCGAGAACACCGGGGAGCTGTTTTTT
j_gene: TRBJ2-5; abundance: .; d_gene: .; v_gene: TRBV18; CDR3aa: CASSSGRVQETQYF; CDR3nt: TGTGCCAGCTCCTCTGGCAGGGTCCAAGAGACCCAGTACTTC
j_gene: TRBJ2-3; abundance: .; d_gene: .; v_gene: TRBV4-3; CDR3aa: CASGGTRTADTQYF; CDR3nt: TGCGCCAGCGGGGGTACCCGAACGGCAGATACGCAGTATTTT
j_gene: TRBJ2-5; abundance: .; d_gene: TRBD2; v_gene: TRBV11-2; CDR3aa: CASSSGLAGGQETQYF; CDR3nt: TGTGCCAGCAGCTCGGGACTAGCGGGGGGACAAGAGACCCAGTACTTC
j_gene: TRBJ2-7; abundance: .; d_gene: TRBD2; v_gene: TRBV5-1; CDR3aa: CASSKTSGDSYEQYF; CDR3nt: TGCGCCAGCAGCAAGACTAGCGGGGACTCCTACGAGCAGTACTTC
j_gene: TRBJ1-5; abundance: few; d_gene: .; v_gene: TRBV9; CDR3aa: CASSADPSSNQPQHF; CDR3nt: TGTGCCAGCAGCGCGGACCCCTCGAGCAATCAGCCCCAGCATTTT
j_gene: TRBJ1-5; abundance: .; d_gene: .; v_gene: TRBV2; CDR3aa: CASSPRGFGGGQPQHF; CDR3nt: TGTGCCAGCAGTCCCCGGGGTTTTGGGGGCGGACAGCCCCAGCATTTT
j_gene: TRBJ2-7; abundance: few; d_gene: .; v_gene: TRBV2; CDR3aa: CASSLDWSYEQYF; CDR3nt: TGTGCCAGCAGTCTGGACTGGTCCTACGAGCAGTACTTC
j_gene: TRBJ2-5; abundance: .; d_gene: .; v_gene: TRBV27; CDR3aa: CASSTPTDFQETQYF; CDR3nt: TGTGCCAGCAGTACACCGACGGACTTCCAAGAGACCCAGTACTTC
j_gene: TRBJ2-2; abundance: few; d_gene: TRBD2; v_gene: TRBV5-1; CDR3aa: CASSFLGLAGATGELFF; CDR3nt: TGCGCCAGCAGCTTCCTGGGACTAGCGGGGGCCACCGGGGAGCTGTTTTTT
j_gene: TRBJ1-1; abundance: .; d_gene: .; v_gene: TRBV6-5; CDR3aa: CASSYDQTNTEAFF; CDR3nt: TGTGCCAGCAGTTACGACCAGACTAACACTGAAGCTTTCTTT
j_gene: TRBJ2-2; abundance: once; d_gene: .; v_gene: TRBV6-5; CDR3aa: CASSYSANREELFF; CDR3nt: TGTGCCAGCAGTTACAGCGCGAATAGGGAGGAGCTGTTTTTT
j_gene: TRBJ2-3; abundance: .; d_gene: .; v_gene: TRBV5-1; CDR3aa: CASSILYQDTQYF; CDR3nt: TGCGCCAGCAGCATCCTCTACCAGGATACGCAGTATTTT
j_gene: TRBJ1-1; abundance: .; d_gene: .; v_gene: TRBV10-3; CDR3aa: CAITIEVNTEAFF; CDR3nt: TGTGCCATCACTATAGAAGTTAACACTGAAGCTTTCTTT
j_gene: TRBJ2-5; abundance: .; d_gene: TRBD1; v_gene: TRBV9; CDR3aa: CASSPGTALQETQYF; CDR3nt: TGTGCCAGCAGCCCTGGGACAGCCCTACAAGAGACCCAGTACTTC
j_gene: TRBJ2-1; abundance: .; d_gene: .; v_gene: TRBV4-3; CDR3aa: CASSQAGSSYNEQFF; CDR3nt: TGCGCCAGCAGCCAAGCCGGCTCGAGTTACAATGAGCAGTTCTTC
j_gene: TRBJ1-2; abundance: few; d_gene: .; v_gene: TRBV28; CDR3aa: CASSSEGNGYTF; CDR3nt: TGTGCCAGCAGTTCTGAGGGAAATGGCTACACCTTC
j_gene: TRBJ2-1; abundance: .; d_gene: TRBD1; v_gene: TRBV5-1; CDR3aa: CASSLDRGEWGEQFF; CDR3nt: TGCGCCAGCAGCCTGGACAGGGGTGAATGGGGTGAGCAGTTCTTC
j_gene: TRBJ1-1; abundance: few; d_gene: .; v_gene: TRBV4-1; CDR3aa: CASSPPKAGKTEAFF; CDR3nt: TGCGCCAGCAGCCCCCCGAAGGCAGGGAAAACTGAAGCTTTCTTT
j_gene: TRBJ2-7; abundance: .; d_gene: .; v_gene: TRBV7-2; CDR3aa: CASSFNQGGEQYF; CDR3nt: TGTGCCAGCAGCTTTAATCAGGGTGGCGAGCAGTACTTC
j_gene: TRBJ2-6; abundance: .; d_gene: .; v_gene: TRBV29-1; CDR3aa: CSVTLTGANVLTF; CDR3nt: TGCAGCGTTACACTGACTGGGGCCAACGTCCTGACTTTC
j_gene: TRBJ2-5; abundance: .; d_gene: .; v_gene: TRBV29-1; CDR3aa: CSAAGLGETQYF; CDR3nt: TGCAGCGCAGCAGGGTTGGGGGAGACCCAGTACTTC
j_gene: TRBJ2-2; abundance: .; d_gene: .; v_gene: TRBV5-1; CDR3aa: CASSQTWETGELFF; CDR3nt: TGCGCCAGCAGCCAAACTTGGGAAACCGGGGAGCTGTTTTTT
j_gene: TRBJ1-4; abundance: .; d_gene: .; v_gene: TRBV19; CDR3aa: CASIDQGSATNEKLFF; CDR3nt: TGTGCCAGTATTGACCAGGGGTCTGCAACTAATGAAAAACTGTTTTTT
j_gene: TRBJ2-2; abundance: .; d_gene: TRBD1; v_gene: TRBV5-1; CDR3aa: CASSRTGTNTGELFF; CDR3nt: TGCGCCAGCTCAAGGACAGGGACGAACACCGGGGAGCTGTTTTTT
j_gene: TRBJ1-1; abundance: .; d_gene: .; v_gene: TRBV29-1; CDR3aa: CSVAYPESNTEAFF; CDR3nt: TGCAGCGTTGCGTATCCAGAGTCGAACACTGAAGCTTTCTTT
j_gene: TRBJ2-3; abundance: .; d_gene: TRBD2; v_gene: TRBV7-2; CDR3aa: CASSFSGGASTDTQYF; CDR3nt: TGTGCCAGCAGCTTTAGCGGGGGGGCTAGCACAGATACGCAGTATTTT
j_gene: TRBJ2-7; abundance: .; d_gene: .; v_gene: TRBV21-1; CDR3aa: CASSKVGQGCSYEQYF; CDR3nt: TGTGCCAGCAGCAAAGTTGGGCAGGGTTGCTCCTACGAGCAGTACTTC
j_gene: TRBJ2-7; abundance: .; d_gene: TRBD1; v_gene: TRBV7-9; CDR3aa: CASSPSSTGNEQYF; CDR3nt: TGTGCCAGCAGCCCATCGTCGACAGGGAACGAGCAGTACTTC